This T cell receptor beta chain was sequenced for a study of T cell repertoires in cytomegalovirus infection. TCRdb itself ran the reads through MiXCR, one entry per CDR3 protein. The data contain 650,000 to 900,000 distinct CDR3 sequences, roughly 28% of them singletons. In the case of this clonotype: What it binds is not known.

Germline CDR1 reads LNHDA; CDR2 reads SQIVND (reference sequence). V gave up 7 bases and J gave up 5 bases, with 14 bases separating them. The CDR3 contains 13 residues. The specimen was cultured CD8+ T cells from PBMCs, collected from culture after CMV antigen stimulation. The clonotype was recovered from a human donor in good health (CMV status not recorded). Some clones in this sample may be carry-over from other donors' samples. This chain links TRBV19 with TRBJ1-1; D perhaps matches TRBD1 (6 bases). CDR3 nucleotides: TGTGCCAGTACCGGGGTAAGGGGGACTGAAGCTTTCTTT. Translation: CASTGVRGTEAFF.